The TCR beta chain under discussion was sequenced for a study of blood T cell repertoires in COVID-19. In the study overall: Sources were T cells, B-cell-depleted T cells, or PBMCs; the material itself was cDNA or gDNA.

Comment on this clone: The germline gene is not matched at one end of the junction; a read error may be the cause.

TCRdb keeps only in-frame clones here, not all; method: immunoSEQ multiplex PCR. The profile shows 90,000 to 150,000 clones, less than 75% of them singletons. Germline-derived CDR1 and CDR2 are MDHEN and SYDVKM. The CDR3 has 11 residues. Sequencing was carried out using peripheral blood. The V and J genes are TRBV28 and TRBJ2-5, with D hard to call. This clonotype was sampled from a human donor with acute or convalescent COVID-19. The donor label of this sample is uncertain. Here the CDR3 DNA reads TGTGCCAGCAGTTCCCAAGCGACCCAGTACTTC. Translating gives CASSSQATQYF. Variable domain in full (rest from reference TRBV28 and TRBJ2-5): DVKVTQSSRYLVKRTGEKVFLECVQDMDHENMFWYRQDPGLGLRLIYFSYDVKMKEKGDIPEGYSVSREKKERFSLILESASTNQTSMYLCASSSQATQYFGPGTRLLVL.